The clone carrying this TCR beta chain came up once. The sample comes from a study of blood T cell repertoires in COVID-19. Study-level information: Sources were T cells, B-cell-depleted T cells, or PBMCs; the material itself was cDNA or gDNA.

Assay: immunoSEQ multiplex PCR; the TCRdb copy retains only in-frame clones and omits some. The sample consists of fewer than 95,000 clones, around 89% of them appearing once. The origin of this receptor is a man aged 50-60 years with acute or convalescent COVID-19. The sequencing input was peripheral blood.

The CDR3 DNA reads as TGTGCCAGCAGCTTGGGGGGGCGCTCCCCTTCCTACGAGCAGTACTTC. This gives the protein CASSLGGRSPSYEQYF. The chain uses TRBV5-4 and TRBJ2-7; possible D gene TRBD1, 6 bases. V shed 0 bases and J shed 1 base, with 14 bases lying between them. The CDR3 loop spans 16 amino acids. The germline CDR1 and CDR2 sequences are SGHNT and YYREEE (reference sequence).